This TCR beta chain was sequenced in a study of T cell responses to AZD1222 COVID-19 vaccine. Study details: Analysis merged second doses at about 4 or about 12 weeks.

The method was immunoSEQ multiplex PCR; TCRdb's version includes in-frame clones alone and lacks a portion of them. The sample lists over 50,000 clones; 80% to 85% were seen once. CDR3 length equals 12 residues. Germline V gene lookup returns CDR1 MDHEN and CDR2 SYDVKM. With 3 bases removed from V and 7 bases from J, the gap between germline ends came to 9 bases. This clone was counted only a few times. Antigen specificity is unknown. Study results and caveats: The CD4 TCRs associated with vaccination extended across spike and predominated at 160-218 and 743-854. Mostly white British, mostly female donors; authors suggested clonal diversity may be underestimated.

The TCR comes from an adult in good health. The V call is TRBV28, the J call TRBJ1-2; D unclear. The material sequenced was peripheral blood, taken on day 0 of AZD1222 vaccination. The CDR3 spells CASSFDRVGYTF. CDR3 in DNA: TGTGCCAGCAGTTTCGATAGGGTTGGCTACACCTTC.